This T cell receptor (beta chain) was recovered during a study of cytomegalovirus exposure and HLA in healthy donors. Study background: Unique TCRs numbering roughly 80 million, obtained from HLA-typed donors, made up an early data release. Clustering assigned 81% of the roughly 380 genotyped donors to the Caucasian-associated ancestry cluster.

With V trimmed by 4 bases and J by 3 bases, 5 bases remained unmatched. Germline CDR1 MNHNS, CDR2 SASEGT. CDR3 length: 15 amino acids. This clone was detected a few times. PCR was performed using 60 Vbeta and 13 Jbeta primers. Using immunoSEQ multiplex PCR, the repertoire was profiled, and TCRdb retains in-frame clones only, with some absent. The sample has about 160,000 clones, around 76% seen once. The chain couples TRBV6-1 to TRBJ2-5, with 10 bases matching TRBD1. The sample consisted of PBMCs. The TCR sequence derives from a female donor in good health and CMV-seronegative. The CDR3 DNA is TGTGCCAGCAGTGGCGACAGGGGGCGGGAAGAGACCCAGTACTTC. This encodes CASSGDRGREETQYF.